Each of the 20 T cell receptor beta chains below was sequenced from the same sample in a study of T cell responses to AZD1222 COVID-19 vaccine (dated by TCRdb to the early 2020s). Library preparation employed the immunoSEQ multiplex PCR assay. TCRdb took this table from immuneACCESS and kept in-frame rearrangements with V and J called. Such tables lack part of the clones; where checked against another copy, unresolved V genes explain under half of the gap, and the rest is unexplained. Across this sample there are about 81,000 clones, with 92% seen only once. In total, the top ten clones hold approximately 5.5% of the sample. The time point label, as the study defines it: baseline before first vaccination. Sequenced material: peripheral blood, taken on day 0 of AZD1222 vaccination. These receptor sequences come from an adult in good health.

A note on this clone: A read error may be the cause here, since a much bigger clone is one base away. This sample includes further DNA sequences coding for the same CDR3. This rearrangement joins TRBV11-2 to TRBJ1-4; 7 nucleotides line up with TRBD1. J gave up 5 bases and V 0 bases, and 3 bases lay outside the gene matches. This CDR3 is 15 amino acids long. In germline, CDR1 is SGHAT, CDR2 FQNNGV. This CDR3 is CASSLEAGGNEKLFF. The CDR3 DNA sequence: TGTGCCAGCAGCTTAGAGGCAGGGGGGAATGAAAAACTGTTTTTT.

The chain has TRBV21-1 and TRBJ1-5. TRBV21-1 is a recognized pseudogene. CDR3 length: 17 amino acids. The CDR3 loop reads CASSKTFGGRVGQPQHF. The CDR3 DNA follows: TGTGCCAGCAGCAAAACCTTCGGGGGAAGGGTAGGTCAGCCCCAGCATTTT.

The gene calls are TRBV7-3 and TRBJ2-1; tentatively, D is TRBD2 (6 bases). The CDR3 contains 16 residues. Germline V gene data show CDR1 as SGHTA and CDR2 as FQGTGA. Trimming shortened V by 5 bases and J by 6 bases, and 20 bases separated the two germline ends. The DNA of the CDR3 is TGTGCCAGCAGCATTTCTAGCGCGGGCGGAACCAATGAGCAGTTCTTC. It encodes CASSISSAGGTNEQFF.

The chain has TRBV11-2 and TRBJ2-7; 9 bases fit TRBD1. The CDR3 has 13 residues. V trimming: 6 bases; J trimming: 6 bases; junction bases outside the gene matches: 6. The germline gives CDR1 SGHAT, CDR2 FQNNGV. The chain's CDR3 is CASSYSTGGEQYF. The CDR3 DNA reads as TGTGCCAGCAGTTACTCGACAGGGGGCGAGCAGTACTTC.

The chain carries TRBV5-4 and TRBJ1-1; 11 positions agree with TRBD1. The CDR3 is 16 residues long. J was trimmed by 0 bases and V by 5 bases; bases with no gene match: 6. Germline V gene sequence: CDR1 SGHNT, CDR2 YYREEE (reference sequence). CDR3 coding DNA: TGTGCCAGCAGTCCGGGACAGGGGGTGCTGAACACTGAAGCTTTCTTT. Residues: CASSPGQGVLNTEAFF. Complete variable domain (other parts from reference TRBV5-4 and TRBJ1-1): ETGVTQSPTHLIKTRGQQVTLRCSSQSGHNTVSWYQQALGQGPQFIFQYYREEENGRGNFPPRFSGLQFPNYSSELNVNALELDDSALYLCASSPGQGVLNTEAFFGQGTRLTVV.

The V gene is TRBV11-3, the J gene TRBJ2-1; TRBD1 might be the D (6 bases). Trimming shortened V by 1 base and J by 0 bases, and 10 bases separated the two germline ends. The germline gives CDR1 SGHNT, CDR2 YENEEA. The CDR3 has 16 residues. The CDR3 bases are TGTGCCAGCAGCTTAGGGGGACAAAACTCCTACAATGAGCAGTTCTTC. It yields the protein CASSLGGQNSYNEQFF.

This clone came up once. This sequence joins TRBV28 and TRBJ2-2; D is ambiguous. Looked up from germline, CDR1 is MDHEN and CDR2 is SYDVKM. The CDR3 is 13 residues long. Deletions cut 3 bases from V and 9 bases from J, with 11 bases between. The CDR3 protein is CASSLPADRELFF. The CDR3 region has the DNA TGTGCCAGCAGTTTGCCCGCCGATCGGGAGCTGTTTTTT.

The chain employs TRBV19 and TRBJ1-2, with D unresolved. This CDR3 region has 13 residues. The V and J ends lost 7 bases and 8 bases respectively, with 17 bases between them. The germline V gene has CDR1 LNHDA and CDR2 SQIVND (reference sequence). In DNA form, the CDR3 reads TGTGCCAGTACGGAGGGTCCGTTCCGGGGCTACACCTTC. This encodes CASTEGPFRGYTF.

V is TRBV28 and J is TRBJ1-2, with 8 positions matching TRBD1. Losses at the gene ends were 6 bases for V and 2 bases for J; bases not matched to a gene: 8. Germline V gene lookup returns CDR1 MDHEN and CDR2 SYDVKM. CDR3 length: 15 residues. The CDR3 DNA reads TGTGCCAGCAGAACTACCGGGACAGGCAACTATGGCTACACCTTC. Protein sequence: CASRTTGTGNYGYTF.

The J gene is TRBJ1-3, the V gene TRBV6-1; 7 bases agree with TRBD1. Germline lookup yields CDR1 MNHNS and CDR2 SASEGT. The CDR3 runs to 17 residues. V gave up 2 bases and J gave up 3 bases; unmatched junction bases: 10. In DNA, the CDR3 is TGTGCCAGCAGTGAACCACGATTGACAGGGCTTGGAAACACCATATATTTT. Translated, it gives CASSEPRLTGLGNTIYF.

The CDR3 region is CASSSPKGPNTEAFF. CDR3 coding DNA: TGTGCCAGCAGCTCGCCCAAAGGCCCAAACACTGAAGCTTTCTTT. The rearrangement joins TRBV7-2 to TRBJ1-1; unclear D gene. The CDR3 consists of 15 residues. V lost 4 bases to trimming and J lost 2 bases, with 14 bases between them. The V gene's germline CDR1 is SGHTA and CDR2 FQGNSA.

The chain uses TRBV5-1 and TRBJ1-6; D possibly corresponds to TRBD1 (5 bases). Trimming pared 0 bases from V and 0 bases from J, leaving 10 bases between. The CDR3 contains 17 residues. From germline, CDR1 is SGHRS and CDR2 YFSETQ. CDR3 sequence: CASSLAQGYSYNSPLHF. The DNA of the CDR3 is TGCGCCAGCAGCTTGGCCCAGGGATACTCCTATAATTCACCCCTCCACTTT.

This rearrangement joins TRBV30 to TRBJ1-3, with unresolved D. From germline, CDR1 is GTSNPN and CDR2 SVGIG (reference sequence). The CDR3 has 13 amino acids. The CDR3 DNA is TGTGCATGGGAACAGTTCTCTGGAAACACCATATATTTT. This gives the protein CAWEQFSGNTIYF.

The rearrangement joins TRBV5-4 to TRBJ1-3; D remains unclear. Germline loops: CDR1 SGHNT, CDR2 YYREEE (reference sequence). The CDR3 extends over 16 amino acids. The ends were cut back, 0 bases at V and 3 bases at J, with 13 bases in the middle. The CDR3: CASSLGPRKNGNTIYF. CDR3 DNA: TGTGCCAGCAGCTTGGGCCCTCGCAAAAATGGAAACACCATATATTTT.

The rearrangement joins TRBV28 to TRBJ2-2, with 9 bases aligning to TRBD1. V gave up 6 bases and J gave up 1 base; unmatched junction bases: 6. Germline CDR1 reads MDHEN; CDR2 reads SYDVKM. The CDR3 is 16 residues long. The CDR3 coding sequence is TGTGCCAGCAGGCCCGGGGGACAGGGGAACACCGGGGAGCTGTTTTTT. Translated: CASRPGGQGNTGELFF.

V and J are TRBV20-1 and TRBJ2-1; 9 nucleotides match TRBD2. The J segment lost 10 bases and the V segment lost 3 bases, leaving 10 bases of the junction unmatched. The CDR3 is 14 residues long. Germline loops: CDR1 DFQATT, CDR2 SNEGSKA (reference sequence). CDR3 protein: CSASGLAGFREQFF. DNA for the CDR3: TGCAGTGCTAGTGGGCTAGCGGGATTCAGGGAGCAGTTCTTC.

The chain couples TRBV30 to TRBJ2-1, with D uncertain. The CDR3 contains 12 residues. The V end was cut by 0 bases, the J end by 8 bases, with 8 bases between. Looked up from germline, CDR1 is GTSNPN and CDR2 is SVGIG (reference sequence). This CDR3 is CAWSVTGHEQFF. The CDR3 DNA is TGTGCCTGGAGTGTAACCGGGCATGAGCAGTTCTTC.

V and J are TRBV14 and TRBJ2-3; weak D call: TRBD1 (5 bases). The V gene's germline CDR1 is SGHDN and CDR2 FVKESK. The CDR3 runs to 14 residues. The germline V and J ends were trimmed by 4 bases and 4 bases, with 12 bases remaining between them. CDR3 DNA: TGTGCCAGCAGCCTCCAGGGAATCCCAGATACGCAGTATTTT. Amino acids: CASSLQGIPDTQYF.

Worth noting for this clone: Other DNA sequences in the same sample also yield this CDR3. The genes are TRBV27 and TRBJ1-2; 7 nucleotides agree with TRBD1. CDR1 and CDR2 from the germline V gene are MNHEY and SMNVEV (reference sequence). This CDR3 comprises 13 residues. J gave up 2 bases and V 6 bases, and 3 bases lay outside the gene matches. The CDR3 sequence: CASSGTANYGYTF. The CDR3 DNA reads as TGTGCCAGCAGCGGGACAGCCAACTATGGCTACACCTTC.

The chain joins TRBV19 to TRBJ1-5; 7 bases align to TRBD1. The CDR3 length is 11 residues. CDR1 is LNHDA, CDR2 SQIVND, per germline (reference sequence). The ends lost 7 bases at V and 15 bases at J; junction bases unmatched: 9. The chain's CDR3 is CASTLDRSLHF. The CDR3 DNA is TGTGCCAGTACCTTGGACAGGTCGTTGCATTTT.